This record concerns one T cell receptor beta chain sequence. This entry comes from a study of blood T cell repertoires in COVID-19. About the research overall: COVID-19 samples collected from the United States, Italy and Spain covered acute and convalescent phases. T cells, B-cell-depleted T cells, or PBMCs supplied cDNA or gDNA.

Methods used by the authors: Reference gene primer amplification in the assay estimated nucleated cell counts. Sequencing used immunoSEQ multiplex PCR; TCRdb keeps in-frame clones, though not all of them. The V and J calls and clone size were taken over from that table, and D and trimming were inferred from the DNA. In the table there are about 75,000 clones, approximately 82% of which are singletons. The CDR3 consists of 14 residues. The V end was cut by 0 bases, the J end by 2 bases, with 7 bases between. Germline values: CDR1 MNHEY, CDR2 SVGEGT. Sequenced sample: peripheral blood. The TCR sequence derives from a woman aged 45-60 years with acute or convalescent COVID-19. The chain combines TRBV6-2 or TRBV6-3 with TRBJ1-2, with unresolved D. CDR3 sequence reads: CASSYSRGNYGYTF. The DNA of the CDR3 is TGTGCCAGCAGTTACTCGAGAGGGAACTATGGCTACACCTTC.